This T cell receptor (beta chain) was recovered during a study of T cells in Graves' hyperthyroidism and ophthalmopathy. Study-wide results and caveats: Researchers found most expanded thyroid clonotypes above 0.001 in blood as well.

Authors of the study amplified TCR beta CDR3 regions from RNA transcripts. HTBI primers drove first-round RT-PCR of the TCR CDR3. MiXCR, applied by TCRdb to the multiplex PCR reads, yields one record per CDR3 protein. The table records around 800,000 distinct CDR3 sequences, over 35% of them present only once. This clonotype was seen a handful of times. Its specificity is not known. Patients between 18 and 65 years old had hyperthyroidism, newly diagnosed and lasting under 2 months. The PBMCs were taken from 10 ml of fresh peripheral blood. CDR1 is LNHDA, CDR2 SQIVND, per germline (reference sequence). Trimming took 3 bases from V and 3 from J, leaving 11 bases between them. This CDR3 comprises 14 residues.

The sample taken for sequencing was blood. J is TRBJ1-1 and V is TRBV19; the D is unclear. This sequence originates from a man aged 18 to 35 with Graves' hyperthyroidism. The CDR3 protein is CASSINTRDTEAFF. CDR3 sequence (DNA): TGTGCCAGTAGTATTAACACCCGAGACACTGAAGCTTTCTTT. Together with reference TRBV19 and TRBJ1-1, the CDR3 gives the full variable domain: DGGITQSPKYLFRKEGQNVTLSCEQNLNHDAMYWYRQDPGQGLRLIYYSQIVNDFQKGDIAEGYSVSREKKESFPLTVTSAQKNPTAFYLCASSINTRDTEAFFGQGTRLTVV.